The sequence of this TCR beta chain was determined in a study of shared clonotypes between healthy human individuals. TCRdb keeps only in-frame clones here, not all; method: immunoSEQ multiplex PCR. The sample holds about 2 million clones, 85% to 95% seen once. CDR3 length equals 11 residues. V lost 7 bases and J 4 bases, leaving 5 bases between the germline ends. Germline V lookup: CDR1 MNHEY, CDR2 SMNVEV (reference sequence). In this sample, this clone turned up a few times. The sample carries other DNA sequences with the same CDR3. The naive CD8 fraction comprised CD45RO-negative cells positively selected for CCR7 and excluded terminally differentiated effector memory CD45RA+ cells.

The sequenced sample was naive CD8+ T cells sorted from blood. The clonotype comes from a man aged 18 to 30 in good health. The chain joins TRBV27 to TRBJ2-1; unclear D gene. The CDR3 coding sequence is TGTGCCAGCACCTCTTACAATGAGCAGTTCTTC. Amino acid sequence: CASTSYNEQFF.